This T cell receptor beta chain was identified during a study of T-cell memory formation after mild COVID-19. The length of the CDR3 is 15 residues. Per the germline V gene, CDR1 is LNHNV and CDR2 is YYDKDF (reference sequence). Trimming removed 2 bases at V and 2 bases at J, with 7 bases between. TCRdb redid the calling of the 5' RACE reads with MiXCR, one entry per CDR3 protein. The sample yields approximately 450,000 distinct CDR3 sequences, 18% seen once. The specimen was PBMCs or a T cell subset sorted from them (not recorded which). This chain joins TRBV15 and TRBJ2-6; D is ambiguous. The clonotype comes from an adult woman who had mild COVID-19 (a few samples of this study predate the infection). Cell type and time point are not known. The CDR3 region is CATSRTVTGANVLTF. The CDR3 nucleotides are TGTGCCACCAGCAGAACAGTTACTGGGGCCAACGTCCTGACTTTC. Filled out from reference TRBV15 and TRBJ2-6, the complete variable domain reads DAMVIQNPRYQVTQFGKPVTLSCSQTLNHNVMYWYQQKSSQAPKLLFHYYDKDFNNEADTPDNFQSRRPNTSFCFLDIRSPGLGDTAMYLCATSRTVTGANVLTFGAGSRLTVL.